The rows below give T cell receptor beta chains drawn from one sample of a study of blood T cell repertoires in COVID-19. Assay: immunoSEQ multiplex PCR; the TCRdb copy retains only in-frame clones and omits some. The sample contains over 130,000 clones, about 88% of which appear only once. Sequenced material: peripheral blood. Receptor source: a human donor in a cohort sampled during active COVID-19. The CDR3 runs from the conserved cysteine through the conserved F or W. D genes are given only for firm matches. Only some rows state a clone size, as once, few, many or a class for expanded clones.

J,V,D,size,DNA,CDR3
TRBJ1-2,TRBV2,TRBD1,-,TGTGCCAGCACCACGGGGGGACAGGGGGCGGGCTACACCTTC,CASTTGGQGAGYTF
TRBJ1-2,TRBV28,-,-,TGTGCCAGCAGTTTATCAGGGTATGGCTACACCTTC,CASSLSGYGYTF
TRBJ2-3,TRBV2,TRBD1,-,TGTGCCAGCAGTTGGGACAGGATAAGCACAGATACGCAGTATTTT,CASSWDRISTDTQYF
TRBJ1-5,TRBV27,TRBD1,-,TGTGCCAGCAGTTTCTCAGGGGGCGCGGAAATTGGTCAGCCCCAGCATTTT,CASSFSGGAEIGQPQHF
TRBJ2-3,TRBV5-1,TRBD2,few,TGCGCCAGCAGCTCCGGGACTAGCGGGGTCATCGATACGCAGTATTTT,CASSSGTSGVIDTQYF
TRBJ1-6,TRBV3-1/TRBV3-2,-,-,TGTGCCAGCAGCTCCGGACAGTCTAATTCACCCCTCCACTTT,CASSSGQSNSPLHF
TRBJ2-5,TRBV30,-,-,TGTGCCTGGAGTCTCCAGTCGGGGGTGCAAGAGACCCAGTACTTC,CAWSLQSGVQETQYF
TRBJ2-3,TRBV2,TRBD1,-,TGTGCCAGCAGTCCTACCTCAGGGGGCGCGACAGATACGCAGTATTTT,CASSPTSGGATDTQYF
TRBJ1-5,TRBV30,TRBD1,-,TGTGCCTGGGGGGGACAGATCAATCAGCCCCAGCATTTT,CAWGGQINQPQHF
TRBJ2-7,TRBV7-9,TRBD2,-,TGTGCCAGCAGCTTGACTAGCGGCGTCGAGCAGTACTTC,CASSLTSGVEQYF
TRBJ1-4,TRBV30,-,-,TGTGCCTGGAGTGTAGCTGAAAAACTGTTTTTT,CAWSVAEKLFF
TRBJ2-7,TRBV10-3,-,-,TGTGCCATCAGTGAGTCCCGGGGAGGCGAGCAGTACTTC,CAISESRGGEQYF
TRBJ2-6,TRBV19,-,-,TGTGCCAGTAGTATAGATCTCGGGGTTGGGGCCAACGTCCTGACTTTC,CASSIDLGVGANVLTF
TRBJ2-2,TRBV29-1,TRBD2,-,TGCAGCGTCCCGGGAGCAGGACTAGCGGGAGCGATCGGGGAGCTGTTTTTT,CSVPGAGLAGAIGELFF
TRBJ2-1,TRBV7-8,-,-,TGTGCCAGCAGCTTAACCCGGCAGGGGTTCGATGAGCAGTTCTTC,CASSLTRQGFDEQFF
TRBJ2-7,TRBV11-2,TRBD2,once,TGTGCCAGCAGCCGGGACTACCGTTACGAGCAGTACTTC,CASSRDYRYEQYF
TRBJ2-7,TRBV18,-,-,TGTGCCAGCTCACCACCGAGTCCAGGTTTAGACTACGAGCAGTACTTC,CASSPPSPGLDYEQYF
TRBJ1-6,TRBV5-4,TRBD1,-,TGTGCCAGCAGCTTTGACAGGGGTAGTTCCTATAATTCACCCCTCCACTTT,CASSFDRGSSYNSPLHF
TRBJ2-7,TRBV12-3/TRBV12-4,-,-,TGTGCCAGCAGTTTAGTTCAGGGTGAGCAGTACTTC,CASSLVQGEQYF
TRBJ1-4,TRBV5-4,TRBD1,-,TGTGCCAGCAGCGTGGACAGGGGGGAAAAACTGTTTTTT,CASSVDRGEKLFF
TRBJ2-1,TRBV9,TRBD2,-,TGTGCCAGCAGCGCCGGGACTAGCGGGAGGGTCTACAATGAGCAGTTCTTC,CASSAGTSGRVYNEQFF
TRBJ2-3,TRBV3-1/TRBV3-2,TRBD2,-,TGTGCCAGCAGCGCGGGGACTAGCGGGTACGGTGCGCAGTATTTT,CASSAGTSGYGAQYF
TRBJ2-6,TRBV28,-,once,TGTGCCAGCAGATCAGGGGAAGGATACTCTGGGGCCAACGTCCTGACTTTC,CASRSGEGYSGANVLTF
TRBJ2-5,TRBV6-6,TRBD2,-,TGTGCCAGCAGTTCCCCGGGGGAGGGAGAGACCCAGTACTTC,CASSSPGEGETQYF
TRBJ1-5,TRBV6-2/TRBV6-3,-,-,TGTGCCAGCAGTTTCGCAGGGGATCAGCCCCAGCATTTT,CASSFAGDQPQHF
TRBJ2-7,TRBV5-1,-,-,TGCGCCAGCAGCTCGGGGACATGGCTCTCCGAGCAGTACTTC,CASSSGTWLSEQYF
TRBJ2-7,TRBV18,TRBD1,few,TGTGCCAGCTCACCACGCTCCGGGACAGGTAGCGACGAGCAGTACTTC,CASSPRSGTGSDEQYF
TRBJ2-3,TRBV7-3,TRBD2,-,TGTGCCAGCAGCTTAATTGGGTTGGGGCTAGCGGAGTCAGATACGCAGTATTTT,CASSLIGLGLAESDTQYF
TRBJ2-1,TRBV4-1,TRBD2,-,TGCGCCAGCAGCCAAGTAGCGGGGGGGCATCATGAGCAGTTCTTC,CASSQVAGGHHEQFF
TRBJ2-3,TRBV10-3,TRBD1,once,TGTGCCACCACCGGGGGGACAGGGGTGTTTACAGATACGCAGTATTTT,CATTGGTGVFTDTQYF
TRBJ1-5,TRBV12-2,-,-,TGTGCAAGTCGCCACTCACTCGACAGGGGGCGGTACGGCAATCAGCCCCAGCATTTT,CASRHSLDRGRYGNQPQHF
TRBJ1-1,TRBV6-6,-,-,TGTGCCAGCACCTACAGTGGCTTTTCGAACACTGAAGCTTTCTTT,CASTYSGFSNTEAFF
TRBJ2-3,TRBV5-4,TRBD2,-,TGTGCCAGCAGCCTGGGTGGACTAGCGGGGAGCACAGATACGCAGTATTTT,CASSLGGLAGSTDTQYF
TRBJ2-1,TRBV5-1,TRBD1,-,TGCGCCAGCAGCCGAGGGACAGACAATGAGCAGTTCTTC,CASSRGTDNEQFF
TRBJ2-5,TRBV9,-,-,TGTGCCAGCAGCGTAGCTCCGGGAGAGACCCAGTACTTC,CASSVAPGETQYF
TRBJ1-5,TRBV4-1,TRBD1,-,TGCGCCAGCAGCCAAGGTACAGGGGGGATCGATCCCCAGCATTTT,CASSQGTGGIDPQHF
TRBJ2-1,TRBV11-1,-,-,TGTGCCAGCGTGGGTCGGCGGGAGCAGTTCTTC,CASVGRREQFF
TRBJ1-2,TRBV7-6,-,-,TGTGCCAGCAGCAGTGGTGGGGCTCTCTATGGCTACACCTTC,CASSSGGALYGYTF
TRBJ1-1,TRBV4-1,-,-,TGCGCCAGCAGCCAAGAGGGACTGGAGAACACTGAAGCTTTCTTT,CASSQEGLENTEAFF
TRBJ2-5,TRBV2,-,-,TGTGCCAGCAGTCAACTCTACCAAGAGACCCAGTACTTC,CASSQLYQETQYF
TRBJ2-1,TRBV9,TRBD2,once,TGTGCCAGCAGCGAGGCGGGACTAGCGGGAGCCTATGAGCAGTTCTTC,CASSEAGLAGAYEQFF
TRBJ1-6,TRBV27,TRBD1,-,TGTGCCAGCAGTTCCCGACAGGGCTATAATTCACCCCTCCACTTT,CASSSRQGYNSPLHF
TRBJ2-5,TRBV3-1/TRBV3-2,-,-,TGTGCCAGCAGTGGTAGTGACGGGGAGACCCAGTACTTC,CASSGSDGETQYF
TRBJ2-3,TRBV24-1,TRBD2,-,TGTGCCACCAGTGATTTGATTGGACTAGCGGGGGAGATCACAGATACGCAGTATTTT,CATSDLIGLAGEITDTQYF
TRBJ2-5,TRBV28,TRBD2,-,TGTGCCAGCAGTTTCGCGGGCGGGGGGGAGACCCAGTACTTC,CASSFAGGGETQYF
TRBJ1-3,TRBV28,-,-,TGTGCCAGCAGTTTATTGCAGGGAAACACCATATATTTT,CASSLLQGNTIYF
TRBJ2-7,TRBV11-2,TRBD1,-,TGTGCCAGCAGCTCCCAGGGGGCCTTTTACGAGCAGTACTTC,CASSSQGAFYEQYF
TRBJ2-7,TRBV7-6,TRBD1,-,TGTGCCAGCAGCCCTCCGGGACAGGGGATCACCTACGAGCAGTACTTC,CASSPPGQGITYEQYF
TRBJ1-5,TRBV2,-,-,TGTGCCAGCAGTGAGGGGCGAACAGGGAATCAGCCCCAGCATTTT,CASSEGRTGNQPQHF
TRBJ2-3,TRBV2,TRBD2,-,TGTGCCAGCAGAAGCCGGGACTACATCACAGATACGCAGTATTTT,CASRSRDYITDTQYF
TRBJ1-2,TRBV7-9,TRBD1,-,TGTGCCAGCAGCTACGGACGGACAGGCCGCTTAGGGCACACCTTC,CASSYGRTGRLGHTF
TRBJ1-4,TRBV28,TRBD1,-,TGTGCCAGCAGTTTGACAGGGTGGGGGGAAAAACTGTTTTTT,CASSLTGWGEKLFF
TRBJ2-7,TRBV2,TRBD2,few,TGTGCCAGCAAGGATACTAGCGGACTCTACGAGCAGTACTTC,CASKDTSGLYEQYF
TRBJ1-5,TRBV5-8,TRBD1,-,TGTGCCAGCAGTAGGGACAGGAGCAATCAGCCCCAGCATTTT,CASSRDRSNQPQHF
TRBJ2-7,TRBV3-1/TRBV3-2,TRBD1,-,TGTGCCAGCAGCCAACAGGGACAGGGGTTCTCCTACGAGCAGTACTTC,CASSQQGQGFSYEQYF
TRBJ2-6,TRBV5-5,-,-,TGTGCCAGCAGCTTGGGCGGGGCTGGGGCCAACGTCCTGACTTTC,CASSLGGAGANVLTF
TRBJ2-3,TRBV7-9,TRBD2,-,TGTGCCAGCAGCTTGACTAGCGGCAGCACAGATACGCAGTATTTT,CASSLTSGSTDTQYF
TRBJ2-5,TRBV27,TRBD2,-,TGTGCCAGCAGTTTAATGGGGCGGGGGTGGGCAGAGACCCAGTACTTC,CASSLMGRGWAETQYF
TRBJ2-1,TRBV28,TRBD2,-,TGTGCCAGCAGTGACCCTAGCGGGAGATTCGGGCAGTTCTTC,CASSDPSGRFGQFF